Below are 13 T cell receptor beta chains sequenced from a single sample in a study of cytomegalovirus exposure and HLA in healthy donors (dated 2017 in TCRdb). The library came from the immunoSEQ multiplex PCR assay. A mixture of 60 forward primers for TCR Vbeta segments and 13 reverse primers for TCR Jbeta segments was used in the multiplex PCR. The table comes from immuneACCESS by way of TCRdb, which keeps in-frame sequences with V and J called. Part of the clones is missing from these tables; in studies checked, under half for an unresolved V gene and the rest for unknown reasons. Within this sample are approximately 160,000 clones, with over 75% of them counted one time only. The ten largest make up 1.9% of the sample. The sequenced sample consisted of PBMCs. Source of these receptors: a young woman in good health and CMV-seronegative.

The gene calls are TRBV5-1 and TRBJ2-6; 8 positions agree with TRBD1. The CDR3 has 18 residues. Trimming at V came to 1 base and at J to 0 bases, leaving 6 bases not matched to a gene. CDR1 and CDR2 from the germline V gene are SGHRS and YFSETQ. CDR3 in amino acids: CASSLLQGVISGANVLTF. CDR3 nucleotide sequence: TGCGCCAGCAGCTTGCTACAGGGGGTGATCTCTGGGGCCAACGTCCTGACTTTC.

This clone came up once. This sequence joins TRBV2 and TRBJ1-2; maybe TRBD1 (6 bases). V lost 4 bases to trimming and J lost 4 bases, with 13 bases between them. Germline lookup yields CDR1 SNHLY and CDR2 FYNNEI. This CDR3 contains 14 residues. CDR3 nucleotides: TGTGCCAGCAGTGGTTTACAGGGTCTCTATGGCTACACCTTC. Translated, it gives CASSGLQGLYGYTF.

This sequence joins TRBV5-4 and TRBJ2-7, with 8 bases aligning to TRBD2. Trimming cost V 4 bases and J 3 bases; bases outside gene matches: 9. Germline V gene sequence: CDR1 SGHNT, CDR2 YYREEE (reference sequence). The length of the CDR3 is 15 residues. As DNA, the CDR3 is TGTGCCAGCAGCGGAACTAGCGGTCTAGGCTACGAGCAGTACTTC. Residues: CASSGTSGLGYEQYF.

The CDR3, as DNA: TGCGCCAGCAGCCAAGACCCCGGTGGGCGGGGGGGCGTGGGAAACATTCAGTACTTC. Its protein product is CASSQDPGGRGGVGNIQYF. The chain recombines TRBV4-1 with TRBJ2-4, with TRBD2 identical over 9 bases. Germline loops: CDR1 MGHRA, CDR2 YSYEKL. With V trimmed by 0 bases and J by 6 bases, 15 bases remained unmatched. CDR3 length: 19 residues.

This chain uses TRBV6-5 with TRBJ2-5, with a tentative D call TRBD2 (6 bases). There are 15 residues in the CDR3. With 6 bases removed from V and 5 bases from J, the gap between germline ends came to 19 bases. The germline V gene has CDR1 MNHEY and CDR2 SVGAGI. CDR3 DNA sequence: TGTGCCAGCAGCCCCGAGGGACTTCTCTGGGAGACCCAGTACTTC. Its translation: CASSPEGLLWETQYF.

The chain has TRBV5-1 and TRBJ2-5; D might be TRBD1 (5 bases). Germline V lookup: CDR1 SGHRS, CDR2 YFSETQ. Trimming took 3 bases from V and 5 from J, leaving 14 bases between them. This CDR3 contains 14 residues. In DNA, the CDR3 is TGCGCCAGCAGCTCAAAACTGCCAGGGGAGACCCAGTACTTC. It codes for CASSSKLPGETQYF. The complete variable domain, with remaining parts taken from reference TRBV5-1 and TRBJ2-5, reads KAGVTQTPRYLIKTRGQQVTLSCSPISGHRSVSWYQQTPGQGLQFLFEYFSETQRNKGNFPGRFSGRQFSNSRSEMNVSTLELGDSALYLCASSSKLPGETQYFGPGTRLLVL.

This clone appeared a few times. This chain joins TRBV11-3 and TRBJ1-6; TRBD1 might be the D (6 bases). Germline assignment: CDR1 SGHNT and CDR2 YENEEA. Trimming left V 1 base short and J 10 bases short, with 14 bases between. The CDR3 length is 15 residues. CDR3 amino acids: CASSLAAGEESPLHF. The CDR3 region has the DNA TGTGCCAGCAGCTTAGCGGCAGGGGAAGAGTCACCCCTCCACTTT.

The chain links TRBV6-5 to TRBJ2-5; 7 bases map to TRBD1. The CDR3 is made up of 13 amino acids. CDR1 and CDR2 from the germline V gene are MNHEY and SVGAGI. V shed 5 bases and J 5 bases; nucleotides not matched to a gene: 5. The CDR3 nucleotides are TGTGCCAGCAGTCCGGGACAGATGGAGACCCAGTACTTC. Translated: CASSPGQMETQYF.

The chain carries TRBV4-1 and TRBJ2-5, with TRBD2 matching 8 bases. V was clipped by 4 bases and J by 2 bases; unmatched bases: 12. CDR3 length equals 17 residues. CDR1 and CDR2 (germline): MGHRA, YSYEKL. The CDR3 loop is CASSPRLLAGNQETQYF. The CDR3 DNA reads as TGCGCCAGCAGCCCAAGGCTCTTAGCGGGGAATCAAGAGACCCAGTACTTC.

V and J are TRBV5-5 and TRBJ2-2; D gene ambiguous. V was clipped by 5 bases and J by 4 bases, with 9 bases between them. This CDR3 is built from 13 residues. Per germline, CDR1 SGHKS and CDR2 YYEKEE (reference sequence). DNA for the CDR3: TGTGCCAGCAGTAAACCGGGCACCGGGGAGCTGTTTTTT. It yields the protein CASSKPGTGELFF.

The chain couples TRBV7-9 to TRBJ1-2; no clear D. CDR3 length equals 15 residues. Germline V CDR1 and CDR2: SEHNR, FQNEAQ (reference sequence). V lost 0 bases, J lost 7 bases, and 15 bases lay in between. This CDR3 reads CASSLAREGKAGYTF. The DNA of the CDR3 is TGTGCCAGCAGCTTAGCAAGGGAGGGAAAGGCTGGCTACACCTTC. The full variable domain, its missing parts supplied by reference TRBV7-9 and TRBJ1-2, is DTGVSQNPRHKITKRGQNVTFRCDPISEHNRLYWYRQTLGQGPEFLTYFQNEAQLEKSRLLSDRFSAERPKGSFSTLEIQRTEQGDSAMYLCASSLAREGKAGYTFGSGTRLTVV.

The J gene is TRBJ2-7, the V gene TRBV11-2; possibly TRBD1 for D (5 bases). Trimming shortened V by 0 bases and J by 4 bases, and 10 bases separated the two germline ends. This CDR3 region has 14 residues. Germline CDR1 reads SGHAT; CDR2 reads FQNNGV. CDR3 in DNA: TGTGCCAGCAGCTTAGACAGGGTAGGGTACGAGCAGTACTTC. It codes for CASSLDRVGYEQYF.

The count of this clone is one. The chain joins TRBV6-4 to TRBJ2-3; possible D gene TRBD2, 6 bases. Germline loops: CDR1 MRHNA, CDR2 SNTAGT. The CDR3 length is 15 residues. The germline V and J ends were trimmed by 6 bases and 8 bases, with 21 bases remaining between them. As DNA, the CDR3 is TGTGCCAGCAGCACATGGTCGGGACTCGATAGTACGCAGTATTTT. Residues: CASSTWSGLDSTQYF.